This note documents a single T cell receptor (beta chain) sequence. The antigen remains unidentified. RNA transcripts gave rise to amplified TCR beta CDR3 regions. Using the HTBI primer set, a first-round RT-PCR was run on the TCR CDR3. One entry per CDR3 protein results from TCRdb running MiXCR on the multiplex PCR reads. The sample lists hundreds of thousands of distinct CDR3 sequences; approximately 23% were seen once. Trimming left V 8 bases short and J 0 bases short, with 23 bases between. Germline assignment: CDR1 MRHNA and CDR2 SNTAGT. This CDR3 is built from 17 residues. The sample is drawn from a study of T cells in Graves' hyperthyroidism and ophthalmopathy. Findings and caveats of the study: Most expanded thyroid clonotypes above 0.001 also appeared in blood.

Each diagnosis drew on symptoms, thyroxine, TRAb, thyroid ultrasound and orbital computed tomography findings. The chain links TRBV6-4 to TRBJ2-7, with a tentative D call TRBD1 (7 bases). This clonotype was sampled from a man aged 30-40 years with Graves' ophthalmopathy. The sample was blood. CDR3 amino acids: CASSPSAGTVSSYEQYF. The CDR3 DNA follows: TGTGCCAGCTCACCAAGTGCGGGGACAGTGAGCTCCTACGAGCAGTACTTC.